The 10 T cell receptor beta chains presented below share a single source sample, sequenced in a study of T cells in Graves' hyperthyroidism and ophthalmopathy. There were TCR beta CDR3 regions amplified from RNA transcripts. The primer set for the first-round RT-PCR of the TCR CDR3 was HTBI. Via MiXCR, TCRdb re-called the multiplex PCR reads, giving one row per CDR3 protein. This sample has over 150,000 distinct CDR3 sequences, with 15% to 20% found just once. The sequenced sample was blood. Receptor source: a woman between 50 and 59 years old with Graves' hyperthyroidism.

There are many counts of this clonotype. The V and J genes are TRBV19 and TRBJ1-1; D is unclear. The germline V gene encodes CDR1 LNHDA and CDR2 SQIVND (reference sequence). This CDR3 has 13 amino acids. V lost 5 bases to trimming and J lost 4 bases, with 11 bases between them. The CDR3 DNA reads as TGTGCCAGTAGTCGAGAGTTGGCCACTGAAGCTTTCTTT. Protein sequence: CASSRELATEAFF.

This clonotype was picked up many times. The chain joins TRBV28 to TRBJ1-4; 7 bases map to TRBD1. The junction had 3 bases not matched to a gene; V was cut back by 11 bases and J by 3 bases. This CDR3 is built from 12 residues. Germline CDR1 MDHEN, CDR2 SYDVKM. DNA for the CDR3: TGTGCCTGCGGGACAGCTAATGAAAAACTGTTTTTT. This encodes CACGTANEKLFF. Drawing the rest from reference TRBV28 and TRBJ1-4, the complete variable domain is DVKVTQSSRYLVKRTGEKVFLECVQDMDHENMFWYRQDPGLGLRLIYFSYDVKMKEKGDIPEGYSVSREKKERFSLILESASTNQTSMYLCACGTANEKLFFGSGTQLSVL.

This clonotype was seen at least ten times. This rearrangement joins TRBV19 to TRBJ2-7, with unresolved D. Trimming cost V 3 bases and J 3 bases, with 9 bases left between them. This CDR3 comprises 13 residues. Germline CDR1 and CDR2: LNHDA and SQIVND (reference sequence). The CDR3 nucleotides read TGTGCCAGTAGTATGGGTCATTACTACGAGCAGTACTTC. It yields the protein CASSMGHYYEQYF.

V is TRBV2 and J is TRBJ1-5; the D gene is possibly TRBD1 (6 bases). Germline V lookup: CDR1 SNHLY, CDR2 FYNNEI. V was pared by 8 bases and J by 10 bases, with 12 bases between. The CDR3 loop spans 11 amino acids. The CDR3 DNA reads TGTGCCAGCCGACTAGGGGGACCCCAGCATTTT. Its protein product is CASRLGGPQHF.

In its sample, this clonotype was seen many times. The chain is built from TRBV4-3 and TRBJ2-3, with unresolved D. Germline-derived CDR1 and CDR2 are LGHNA and YSLEER. CDR3 size: 14 residues. Between the trimmed V and J ends, which lost 1 base and 8 bases, there was a span of 13 bases. This CDR3 is CASSQASKSGTQYF. In DNA form, the CDR3 reads TGCGCCAGCAGCCAAGCCTCTAAATCCGGTACGCAGTATTTT.

This clonotype was seen repeatedly, ten times or more. As DNA, the CDR3 is TGCAGTGCTTCACGACAGGGGGCCATGTTTCAGCCCCAGCATTTT. This codes for CSASRQGAMFQPQHF. This chain links TRBV20-1 with TRBJ1-5; 10 bases align to TRBD1. V shed 5 bases and J 6 bases; nucleotides not matched to a gene: 10. Germline V gives CDR1 DFQATT, CDR2 SNEGSKA (reference sequence). The CDR3 spans 15 residues.

This clonotype was observed at least ten times. The gene calls are TRBV7-8 and TRBJ2-3, with D possibly being TRBD2 (7 bases). Germline CDR1 reads SGHVS; CDR2 reads FQNEAQ. The CDR3 has 17 residues. With 1 base removed from V and 4 bases from J, the gap between germline ends came to 18 bases. CDR3: CASSLEGGGFEADTQYF. The CDR3 DNA sequence: TGTGCCAGCAGCTTAGAGGGCGGGGGCTTCGAGGCAGATACGCAGTATTTT. Combining the CDR3 with reference TRBV7-8 and TRBJ2-3 gives the whole variable domain GAGVSQSPRYKVAKRGQDVALRCDPISGHVSLFWYQQALGQGPEFLTYFQNEAQLDKSGLPSDRFFAERPEGSVSTLKIQRTQQEDSAVYLCASSLEGGGFEADTQYFGPGTRLTVL.

This clonotype came up many times. In nucleotides, the CDR3 is TGTGCCAGCAGGGGCATATTGGACAATGAGCAGTTCTTC. This encodes CASRGILDNEQFF. The V and J genes are TRBV11-2 and TRBJ2-1, with D hard to call. The CDR3 runs 13 residues. Trimming took 6 bases from V and 5 from J, leaving 11 bases between them. Germline assignment: CDR1 SGHAT and CDR2 FQNNGV.

At least ten counts were recorded for this clonotype. The V gene is TRBV20-1, the J gene TRBJ1-3; no reliable D call. V lost 1 base, J lost 3 bases, and 10 bases lay in between. The CDR3 has 14 amino acids. The germline CDR1 and CDR2 sequences are DFQATT and SNEGSKA (reference sequence). The DNA of the CDR3 is TGCAGTGCTAGAGCGATGGGAAGTGGAAACACCATATATTTT. It codes for CSARAMGSGNTIYF.

This clonotype has more than one count but fewer than ten. The rearrangement uses TRBV5-1 and TRBJ2-2; D may be TRBD2 (6 bases). The germline V gene has CDR1 SGHRS and CDR2 YFSETQ. The CDR3 sequence is 15 residues long. The germline V and J ends were trimmed by 4 bases and 9 bases, with 19 bases remaining between them. This CDR3 is CASSHPTAGRRELFF. The CDR3 DNA reads as TGCGCCAGCAGCCATCCTACGGCGGGACGCAGGGAGCTGTTTTTT.